This entry lists 9 T cell receptor beta chains sequenced from one sample in a study of identical twins. TCRdb reanalysed the 5' RACE reads using MiXCR and keeps one entry per CDR3 protein. The data contain roughly 490,000 distinct CDR3 sequences, around an eighth of them singletons. These same records also appear under a second study, on yellow fever vaccine responses in identical twins.

Material: CD4+ T cells sorted from blood. These TCRs come from a woman aged 18-29 years in good health.

This clonotype was observed many times. The gene calls are TRBV5-1 and TRBJ1-5; D is ambiguous. CDR1 SGHRS and CDR2 YFSETQ come from the germline V gene. The ends were cut back, 3 bases at V and 1 base at J, with 5 bases in the middle. The CDR3 contains 13 residues. DNA of the CDR3: TGCGCCAGCAGCTACGACAGCAATCAGCCCCAGCATTTT. As protein: CASSYDSNQPQHF.

The chain joins TRBV6-2 or TRBV6-3 to TRBJ2-3, with D possibly matching TRBD2 (6 bases). V was pared by 2 bases and J by 2 bases, with 11 bases between. The CDR3 covers 15 residues. Germline V gene lookup returns CDR1 MNHEY and CDR2 SVGEGT. Here the CDR3 DNA reads TGTGCCAGCAGTTACCGGGCTAGCGCCACAGATACGCAGTATTTT. Its protein is CASSYRASATDTQYF.

The rearrangement links TRBV11-1 to TRBJ2-6, with 12 bases identical to TRBD1. In germline, CDR1 is SGHAT, CDR2 FQDESV (reference sequence). The junction had 9 bases not matched to a gene; V was cut back by 6 bases and J by 0 bases. The CDR3 has 19 amino acids. The DNA of the CDR3 is TGTGCCAGCAGTTTCTACCGGGGACAGGGGGCCTCTGGGGCCAACGTCCTGACTTTC. It specifies CASSFYRGQGASGANVLTF.

The chain combines TRBV4-1 with TRBJ2-6; unclear D gene. With 1 base removed from V and 2 bases from J, the gap between germline ends came to 6 bases. The germline V gene encodes CDR1 MGHRA and CDR2 YSYEKL. CDR3 size: 15 residues. Written as DNA, the CDR3 is TGCGCCAGCAGCCAAGGGGAAGCTGGGGCCAACGTCCTGACTTTC. Amino acids: CASSQGEAGANVLTF.

This clonotype was observed a handful of times. The chain couples TRBV6-2 or TRBV6-3 to TRBJ2-5, with TRBD2 identical over 11 bases. With 6 bases clipped from V and 0 bases from J, the junction kept 9 bases outside the gene matches. The V gene's germline CDR1 is MNHEY and CDR2 SVGEGT. This CDR3 contains 17 residues. CDR3 bases: TGTGCCAGCAGCCCCCGGCGACTAGCGGGGTACCAAGAGACCCAGTACTTC. It is translated as CASSPRRLAGYQETQYF.

This clonotype was detected a few times. The gene calls are TRBV5-1 and TRBJ2-3; possible D gene TRBD2, 7 bases. Trimming stripped 0 bases from V and 0 bases from J, with 17 bases between. The CDR3 sequence is 18 residues long. Per the germline V gene, CDR1 is SGHRS and CDR2 is YFSETQ. This CDR3 reads CASSLDFRRGGSTDTQYF. For the CDR3, the DNA is TGCGCCAGCAGCTTGGATTTTCGTAGGGGGGGAAGCACAGATACGCAGTATTTT.

This clonotype has only a few counts. The chain joins TRBV20-1 to TRBJ2-5; D remains unclear. The length of the CDR3 is 13 residues. The germline gives CDR1 DFQATT, CDR2 SNEGSKA (reference sequence). V was pared by 6 bases and J by 2 bases, with 13 bases between. The CDR3 region is CSATKIVQETQYF. The CDR3, as DNA: TGCAGTGCCACTAAGATAGTTCAAGAGACCCAGTACTTC.

This clonotype was seen only a few times. The V and J genes are TRBV7-2 and TRBJ2-2; D not resolved. The V end was cut by 7 bases, the J end by 7 bases, with 10 bases between. CDR3 length equals 12 residues. CDR1 is SGHTA, CDR2 FQGNSA, per germline. The CDR3 spells CASTSRLGELFF. The CDR3 region has the DNA TGTGCCAGCACCTCAAGACTCGGGGAGCTGTTTTTT.

In its sample, this clonotype was seen a few times. The genes are TRBV9 and TRBJ2-5, with 11 bases fitting TRBD2. Germline CDR1 reads SGDLS; CDR2 reads YYNGEE. The CDR3 runs to 16 residues. V was pared by 1 base and J by 1 base, with 3 bases of the junction left unmatched. The CDR3 coding sequence is TGTGCCAGCAGCGTAAATCTAGCGGGGGGCCAAGAGACCCAGTACTTC. This codes for CASSVNLAGGQETQYF.